Below, one T cell receptor (beta chain) is given with its context. The antigen is not known. This record belongs to a study of T-cell memory formation after mild COVID-19. Study-level points and caveats: The main location of contracting CD4+ clones was CM and EM, and that of contracting CD8+ clones was EMRA.

With 6 bases removed from V and 3 bases from J, the gap between germline ends came to 11 bases. This CDR3 is 13 amino acids long. TCRdb independently ran MiXCR on the 5' RACE reads; one entry per CDR3 protein. The sample holds under 250,000 distinct CDR3 sequences, roughly 15% seen once. The rearrangement links TRBV12-3 or TRBV12-4 to TRBJ1-1; D unresolved. The source material was PBMCs or a T cell subset sorted from them (not recorded which). This receptor was obtained from an adult woman who had mild COVID-19 (a few samples of this study predate the infection). Cell type and time point are not known. CDR3 bases: TGTGCCAGCAGGATGAGACGGGACACTGAAGCTTTCTTT. This sequence encodes CASRMRRDTEAFF.